This TCR beta chain was captured in a study of T cell repertoires in cytomegalovirus infection. Looking at the study overall: An indication of both CMV infection and matching HLA type came from public TCR beta signatures. Study outcomes and limitations: Dominant in the ex vivo response were TCR beta clonotypes restricted by HLA-C and specific for CMV.

Of note for this clonotype: The antigen is not known.

The J segment lost 4 bases and the V segment lost 6 bases, leaving 9 bases of the junction unmatched. Looked up from germline, CDR1 is LGHNT and CDR2 is FRNRAP. This CDR3 region has 15 residues. MiXCR, run by TCRdb on the reads, gives a single entry per CDR3 protein. The table has 750,000 to 900,000 distinct CDR3 sequences, roughly 29% seen once. This chain connects TRBV12-5 to TRBJ2-5; 9 bases line up with TRBD1. The sequence was collected from a human donor in good health (CMV status not recorded). Some clones in this sample may be carry-over from other donors' samples. Sequenced here: cultured CD8+ T cells from PBMCs, sampled from culture after CMV antigen stimulation. The CDR3 region has the DNA TGTGCTAGTGGGGACGGACAGGGGCCGGGAGAGACCCAGTACTTC. It specifies CASGDGQGPGETQYF.